One T cell receptor (beta chain) is described in this entry. The target antigen is unknown. This specimen comes from a study of T cells expressing NK-cell markers. Study summary: Beta-chain profiling covered CD3+CD56+NKG2C+, CD3+CD56+NKG2C- and CD3+CD56-NKG2C+ sorted subsets. Seven donors tested HCMV-seropositive and one tested seronegative among the eight sequenced. Points from the study as a whole: NKG2C+ dominant clonotype frequencies in five to seven donors were roughly 1.0-8% of CD8+ T cells.

Generation of TCR beta cDNA was performed by 5'RACE template switching incorporating UMIs. TCRdb reprocessed the 5' RACE reads and reports one entry per CDR3 protein, with no DNA. The data include about 400,000 distinct CDR3 sequences; the top ten clones carry around a tenth. CDR1 SGDLS and CDR2 YYNGEE come from the germline V gene. The CDR3 length is 17 residues. V and J are TRBV9 and TRBJ2-6. This clonotype was sampled from a woman aged 45-60 years in good health. Sequenced: blood T cells: a sorted CD56 or NKG2C T cell subset, CD4+ or CD8+ T cells, or bulk PBMC T cells (not recorded which). The chain's CDR3 is CASSVGSFLSGANVLTF.